One T cell receptor beta chain is described in this entry. Its binding antigen is unknown. No base qualities exist here, and no much larger clone lies one base off it. CDR3 length: 14 amino acids, cysteine to phenylalanine. Only the CDR3 part of the read is kept: 42 bases, read in frame from the first base. V is pared back by 1 base and J by 8 bases, with 12 bases lying between the germline termini. CDR1 MGHRA and CDR2 YSYEKL were looked up in the germline V gene. These data originate in a study of blood T cell repertoires in COVID-19 (dated by TCRdb to 2018 to 2021). Some background on the complete study: Samples from collaborators originated in the United States, Italy and Spain and spanned both the acute and convalescent phases of COVID-19. The prospective study material was composed of cDNA or gDNA derived from T cells, B-cell-depleted T cells, or PBMCs. Deeply sampled blood TCRbeta repertoires from subjects exposed to, actively infected with, or recovered from COVID-19 were included in the dataset. A freely available public database, intended as a resource for researchers studying the immune response to SARS-CoV-2, is where the repertoires were released. Samples were obtained from the ongoing ImmuneRACE study (first 160 participants) and from some 1,200 subjects provided by 6 global collaborators. Sample metadata almost always included a de-identified subject ID, COVID-19 status, age in years and sex. Where HLA class I and class II types were available, the types were taken from metadata supplied by the sample provider, not from assay-based typing.

TCRbeta CDR3 regions were amplified from genomic DNA using the immunoSEQ Assay, a bias-controlled multiplex PCR. The original pipeline was this. The number of nucleated cells in each sample was estimated from the amplification of reference gene primers within the assay. To quantify the absolute abundance of each unique TCRbeta CDR3 rearrangement, sequence reads were collapsed and filtered. For each sample, productive Simpson clonality was calculated as the square root of Simpson's diversity index across productive rearrangements. TCRdb obtained this table from immuneACCESS and retained in-frame rearrangements with V and J assigned. These tables miss some clones; where compared with another copy, unresolved V genes account for less than half of the shortfall, and the remainder is unexplained. The DNA gave D and trimming, while V, J and clone size come from that table. Present in this sample are 430,000 or so clones, around 90% of which were seen just once. About 0.91% of the sample belongs to the ten largest clones.

Overall results and qualifications from the work: The quantity of clinical and demographic metadata differed by source and by participant and was supplied without curation.

At one collaborating source in Seattle, patients were enrolled during active infection and were followed longitudinally through the course of disease. Whole blood was collected in K2EDTA tubes by collaborating institutions according to the institutions' own protocols. For TCRbeta analysis, collaborators shipped samples as frozen whole blood, isolated PBMCs, or DNA extracted from either of those sample types. The chain is encoded by TRBV4-1 joined to TRBJ2-1, with no reliable assignment of the D segment. The sequence derives from a man between 18 and 29 years old with COVID-19, enrolled during active disease. Sequenced: peripheral blood. The nucleotide sequence reads TGCGCCAGCAGCCAAGGGGCAGGTCAGGATGAGCAGTTCTTC. It encodes CASSQGAGQDEQFF.